This is a list of T cell receptor beta chains from one sample in a study of shared clonotypes between healthy human individuals. Profiled with immunoSEQ multiplex PCR; TCRdb holds only in-frame clones, not every one. The table includes a few hundred thousand clones, 77% detected once. What was sequenced was PBMCs. The receptors derive from a middle-aged woman in good health. Some clones in this sample may be carry-over from other donors' samples. CDR3s include the opening cysteine and the closing phenylalanine or tryptophan. Each record gives: D gene, J gene, V gene, clone size, CDR3 protein, CDR3 DNA. D genes are given only for firm matches. The listing skips clone size in some rows; elsewhere it reads once, few, many or a size class.

D gene: -
J gene: TRBJ1-3
V gene: TRBV4-3
clone size: once
CDR3 protein: CASSQDSGFSGNTIYF
CDR3 DNA: TGCGCCAGCAGCCAAGATTCAGGATTCTCTGGAAACACCATATATTTT

D gene: -
J gene: TRBJ2-1
V gene: TRBV30
clone size: -
CDR3 protein: CAGSGLNEQFF
CDR3 DNA: TGTGCCGGTTCGGGACTTAATGAGCAGTTCTTC

D gene: TRBD1
J gene: TRBJ2-7
V gene: TRBV9
clone size: few
CDR3 protein: CASSVQGASYEQYF
CDR3 DNA: TGTGCCAGCAGCGTACAGGGGGCATCCTACGAGCAGTACTTC

D gene: TRBD2
J gene: TRBJ2-2
V gene: TRBV7-3
clone size: -
CDR3 protein: CASRGGSTGELFF
CDR3 DNA: TGTGCCAGCAGGGGCGGGAGCACCGGGGAGCTGTTTTTT

D gene: -
J gene: TRBJ1-5
V gene: TRBV2
clone size: few
CDR3 protein: CASRGGTSSNQPQHF
CDR3 DNA: TGTGCCAGCAGGGGCGGGACAAGTAGCAATCAGCCCCAGCATTTT

D gene: -
J gene: TRBJ2-7
V gene: TRBV19
clone size: -
CDR3 protein: CASRSASSYEQYF
CDR3 DNA: TGTGCGAGCCGAAGCGCCAGCTCCTACGAGCAGTACTTC

D gene: -
J gene: TRBJ1-4
V gene: TRBV29-1
clone size: once
CDR3 protein: CSVDREGTNEKLFF
CDR3 DNA: TGCAGCGTTGACCGCGAGGGGACTAATGAAAAACTGTTTTTT

D gene: TRBD1
J gene: TRBJ2-7
V gene: TRBV6-1
clone size: -
CDR3 protein: CASTGQGGYEQYF
CDR3 DNA: TGTGCCAGCACCGGACAGGGGGGCTACGAGCAGTACTTC

D gene: -
J gene: TRBJ1-3
V gene: TRBV18
clone size: -
CDR3 protein: CASSPIDVRGNTIYF
CDR3 DNA: TGTGCCAGCTCACCGATCGACGTACGTGGAAACACCATATATTTT

D gene: -
J gene: TRBJ1-2
V gene: TRBV9
clone size: -
CDR3 protein: CASSLQANYGYTF
CDR3 DNA: TGTGCCAGCAGCTTACAAGCTAACTATGGCTACACCTTC

D gene: TRBD1
J gene: TRBJ1-4
V gene: TRBV18
clone size: -
CDR3 protein: CASSPRQGATNEKLFF
CDR3 DNA: TGTGCCAGCTCACCGAGACAGGGCGCAACTAATGAAAAACTGTTTTTT

D gene: TRBD1
J gene: TRBJ1-2
V gene: TRBV6-6
clone size: -
CDR3 protein: CASSRRTGDYGYTF
CDR3 DNA: TGTGCCAGCAGTCGTCGGACAGGGGACTATGGCTACACCTTC

D gene: TRBD1
J gene: TRBJ1-2
V gene: TRBV30
clone size: once
CDR3 protein: CACPESTRDRVDYGYTF
CDR3 DNA: TGTGCCTGCCCAGAATCAACTCGGGACAGGGTGGACTATGGCTACACCTTC